This TCR beta chain was sequenced for a study of blood T cell repertoires in COVID-19. Study context: T cells, B-cell-depleted T cells, or PBMCs supplied cDNA or gDNA.

The CDR3 consists of 16 residues. The germline gives CDR1 SGDLS, CDR2 YYNGEE. V was shortened by 3 bases and J by 5 bases, with 20 bases between the two germline ends. The Seattle site enrolled patients during active infection and followed them longitudinally. Some clones are missing from TCRdb's copy, which holds only in-frame ones; the method was immunoSEQ multiplex PCR. The sample lists fewer than 60,000 clones, about 79% occurring once. The receptor was derived from an elderly man with COVID-19, enrolled during active disease. This chain connects TRBV9 to TRBJ2-5; D perhaps matches TRBD2 (5 bases). Sequencing used peripheral blood. Written as DNA, the CDR3 is TGTGCCAGCAGCGCCGGGGAAGGGTACCTCGGGGAGACCCAGTACTTC. Translation gives CASSAGEGYLGETQYF.